The present T cell receptor (beta chain) was sequenced within a study of somatic mutations in cytotoxic T cells in rheumatoid arthritis. Some clones are missing from TCRdb's copy, which holds only in-frame ones; the method was immunoSEQ multiplex PCR. The sample includes fewer than 13,000 clones, roughly 73% seen only once; the top ten take more than 30%. Germline CDR1 reads SEHNR; CDR2 reads FQNEAQ (reference sequence). V was cut by 4 bases and J by 7 bases, with 8 bases left in between. The length of the CDR3 is 12 residues. This sequence originates from a man in his 60s in good health. What was sequenced was CD8+ T cells sorted from blood. The chain combines TRBV7-9 with TRBJ2-1; D ambiguous. CDR3 DNA: TGTGCCAGCAGCTCGGTAACGAATGAGCAGTTCTTC. Translated: CASSSVTNEQFF. Looking up the rest from reference TRBV7-9 and TRBJ2-1 gives the full variable domain: DTGVSQNPRHKITKRGQNVTFRCDPISEHNRLYWYRQTLGQGPEFLTYFQNEAQLEKSRLLSDRFSAERPKGSFSTLEIQRTEQGDSAMYLCASSSVTNEQFFGPGTRLTVL.